Listed below are T cell receptor beta chains from one sample, sequenced in a study of cytomegalovirus exposure and HLA in healthy donors. Data came from immunoSEQ multiplex PCR; TCRdb stores just in-frame clones and leaves some out. The sample yields tens of thousands of clones, of which the top ten take up approximately 9.9%. The sequenced sample was PBMCs. Source of these receptors: a woman between 45 and 60 years old in good health and CMV-seropositive. Both conserved end residues are part of each CDR3. The D gene is left open where the match is weak. Some rows mark clone size as missing; the rest say once, few, many or name a class of expanded clone.

>TRBV5-1|TRBD2|.|TRBJ2-3
TGCGCCAGCAGCTTGGTAGTCGCAGTTAGGACTAGCCCTACAGATACGCAGTATTTT
CASSLVVAVRTSPTDTQYF
>TRBV4-3|.|.|TRBJ2-4
TGCGCCAGCAGCCAAGAAGAGGCAGAACTAGCCAAAAACATTCAGTACTTC
CASSQEEAELAKNIQYF
>TRBV19|TRBD1|.|TRBJ2-5
TGTGCCAGTAACTCAGGGACAGCAAAACAAGAGACCCAGTACTTC
CASNSGTAKQETQYF
>TRBV7-9|.|.|TRBJ2-6
TGTGCCGCGAAGGAGCCACTCACATTGAGCTCTGGGGCCAACGTCCTGACTTTC
CAAKEPLTLSSGANVLTF
>TRBV30|.|.|TRBJ1-1
TGTGCCTGGAGTGGAGGAAGGGGTAGGAACACTGAAGCTTTCTTT
CAWSGGRGRNTEAFF
>TRBV6-6|.|.|TRBJ2-7
TGTGCCAGCAGTCCGGGGGGGACAGGGAGGGGGGAGCAGTACTTC
CASSPGGTGRGEQYF
>TRBV27|.|.|TRBJ1-5
TGTGCCAGCAGTCTGGGAGGCGGCGGCAATCAGCCCCAGCATTTT
CASSLGGGGNQPQHF
>TRBV29-1|.|.|TRBJ2-5
TGCAGCGTGGCAGGGGGGGAGACCCAGTACTTC
CSVAGGETQYF
>TRBV7-2|TRBD2|.|TRBJ2-5
TGTGCCAGCAGCTTCCAAGCCGGGGGGGGAGAGACCCAGTACTTC
CASSFQAGGGETQYF
>TRBV28|TRBD1|medium-sized|TRBJ1-1
TGTGCCAGCAGTGGGGACAGGGGGCGGAGGACTGAAGCTTTCTTT
CASSGDRGRRTEAFF
>TRBV6-6|.|.|TRBJ2-7
TGTGCCAGCAGTTACTCCGGGACTGAGTACGAGCAGTACTTC
CASSYSGTEYEQYF
>TRBV18|TRBD2|.|TRBJ2-7
TGTGCCAGCTCACAGGGACGGGGGGGCTCCTACGAGCAGTACTTC
CASSQGRGGSYEQYF
>TRBV21-1|.|.|TRBJ1-3
TGTGCCAGCAGCAAAGTTTCCCAGAACTCTGGAAACACCATATATTTT
CASSKVSQNSGNTIYF
>TRBV10-3|.|.|TRBJ1-1
TGTGCCATCAGTGAGAGAGGTACTGAAGCTTTCTTT
CAISERGTEAFF
>TRBV15|.|.|TRBJ2-2
TGTGCCACCAGCGCAGGGCTGGAAGGGGAGCTGTTTTTT
CATSAGLEGELFF
>TRBV30|.|.|TRBJ2-7
TGTGCCTGGAGTTGGTCCGATCAGGGCCCCGAGCAGTACTTC
CAWSWSDQGPEQYF
>TRBV28|.|.|TRBJ1-5
TGTGCCAGCAGTTTTACCGGGAGGGGCAATCAGCCCCAGCATTTT
CASSFTGRGNQPQHF
>TRBV11-2|TRBD2|.|TRBJ2-5
TGTGCCAGCAGCTTAGTACTAGCGGGAGGTGGAGAGACCCAGTACTTC
CASSLVLAGGGETQYF
>TRBV5-1|TRBD1|.|TRBJ2-7
TGCGCCAGCAGCCGGGACAGGGGAAAGTACGAGCAGTACTTC
CASSRDRGKYEQYF
>TRBV6-1|.|.|TRBJ2-5
TGTGCCAGCAGTGATATTTCGGCAGGGAAAGAGACCCAGTACTTC
CASSDISAGKETQYF
>TRBV6-5|TRBD1|.|TRBJ1-6
TGTGCCAGCAGTTACTCGAGGACAGGGACACCCCTCCACTTT
CASSYSRTGTPLHF
>TRBV11-3|TRBD1|.|TRBJ1-1
TGTGCCAGCAGCAAGACAGGGTTGGACACTGAAGCTTTCTTT
CASSKTGLDTEAFF
>TRBV2|TRBD2|.|TRBJ2-7
TGTGCCAGCAAGAGTCGAAATAGCGGGAGGTACGAGCAGTACTTC
CASKSRNSGRYEQYF
>TRBV5-1|TRBD1|.|TRBJ2-7
TGCGCCAGCAGCCCCCGAGCCGGACAGGGGAGCTACGAGCAGTACTTC
CASSPRAGQGSYEQYF
>TRBV5-1|.|.|TRBJ2-3
TGCGCCAGCAGCTTGGCCCTCAGCACAGATACGCAGTATTTT
CASSLALSTDTQYF
>TRBV27|TRBD2|.|TRBJ2-3
TGTGCCAGCAGCCATGGGAGGGTAGATACGCAGTATTTT
CASSHGRVDTQYF
>TRBV4-2|.|.|TRBJ1-6
TGTGCCAGCAGCCAACCCGGGGGAGGGGATGGGTCACCCCTCCACTTT
CASSQPGGGDGSPLHF
>TRBV28|TRBD1|.|TRBJ1-3
TGTGCCAGCACCGACAGGGGGCGAGTTGGAAACACCATATATTTT
CASTDRGRVGNTIYF
>TRBV6-1|TRBD1|.|TRBJ2-5
TGTGCCAGCAGCGCTACAGGGGGGGAGACCCAGTACTTC
CASSATGGETQYF
>TRBV14|.|.|TRBJ1-2
TGTGCCAGCAGCCAAGTTCTGGGGGGAGAAGGAATGGGCAACTATGGCTACACCTTC
CASSQVLGGEGMGNYGYTF
>TRBV6-1|.|.|TRBJ1-5
TGTGCCAGCAGTGAAGGGTCAGGGTATCAGCCCCAGCATTTT
CASSEGSGYQPQHF
>TRBV5-1|TRBD1|.|TRBJ2-5
TGCGCCAGCAGCTTGGGAGGGACAGGGTACCAAGAGACCCAGTACTTC
CASSLGGTGYQETQYF
>TRBV18|.|.|TRBJ1-1
TGTGCCAGCTCACCGGTAGGACAGCTGAACACTGAAGCTTTCTTT
CASSPVGQLNTEAFF
>TRBV2|.|.|TRBJ2-1
TGTGCCACAGGGTTCTACAATGAGCAGTTCTTC
CATGFYNEQFF
>TRBV9|.|.|TRBJ2-3
TGTGCCAGCAGCGGTGACTTAGGGGACACAGATACGCAGTATTTT
CASSGDLGDTDTQYF
>TRBV7-9|TRBD1|.|TRBJ1-6
TGTGCCAGCAGTCTCTCCGGGACAGGGAATTCACCCCTCCACTTT
CASSLSGTGNSPLHF
>TRBV10-3|TRBD1|.|TRBJ1-3
TGTGCCACCCTGGACAGGGCTAGCTCTGGAAACACCATATATTTT
CATLDRASSGNTIYF
>TRBV6-1|TRBD2|.|TRBJ2-3
TGTGCCACCTTACTAGCGGGGGGGCTTGATACGCAGTATTTT
CATLLAGGLDTQYF
>TRBV11-1|.|.|TRBJ2-4
TGTGCCAGCAGCGCCGCAGGACAGAAGGAAAACATTCAGTACTTC
CASSAAGQKENIQYF
>TRBV4-1|.|.|TRBJ2-1
TGCGCCAGCAGCCATGCCGGCCGAGTTGGGGGCGATGAGCAGTTCTTC
CASSHAGRVGGDEQFF
>TRBV7-2|.|.|TRBJ1-5
TGTGCCAGCAGCTTAGCCGGGCGGAGGCAGCCCCAGCATTTT
CASSLAGRRQPQHF
>TRBV5-1|TRBD1|.|TRBJ2-1
TGCGCCAGCAGCCCAATCGCGGGACAGGGCTACAATGAGCAGTTCTTC
CASSPIAGQGYNEQFF
>TRBV6-1|TRBD2|.|TRBJ2-2
TGTGCCAGCAGTGCCGGGACTAGAGCTTCCGGGGAGCTGTTTTTT
CASSAGTRASGELFF
>TRBV29-1|.|.|TRBJ2-7
TGCAGCGTCCTGACAGGCACGACCTACGAGCAGTACTTC
CSVLTGTTYEQYF
>TRBV10-3|TRBD2|.|TRBJ2-1
TGTGCCATCAGTGTACGGGGGGGGAGAGACAATGAGCAGTTCTTC
CAISVRGGRDNEQFF